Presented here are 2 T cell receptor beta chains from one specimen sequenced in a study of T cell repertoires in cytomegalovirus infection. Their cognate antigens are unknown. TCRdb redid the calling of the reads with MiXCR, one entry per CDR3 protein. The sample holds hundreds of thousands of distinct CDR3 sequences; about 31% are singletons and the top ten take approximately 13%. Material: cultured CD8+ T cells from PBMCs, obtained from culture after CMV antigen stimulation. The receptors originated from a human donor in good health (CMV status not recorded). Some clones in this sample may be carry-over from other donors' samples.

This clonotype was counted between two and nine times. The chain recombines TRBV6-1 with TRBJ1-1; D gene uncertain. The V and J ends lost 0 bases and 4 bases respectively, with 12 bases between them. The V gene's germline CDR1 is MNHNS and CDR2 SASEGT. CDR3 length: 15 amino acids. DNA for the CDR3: TGTGCCAGCAGTGAAGCAACCGCCTGGAGCACTGAAGCTTTCTTT. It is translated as CASSEATAWSTEAFF.

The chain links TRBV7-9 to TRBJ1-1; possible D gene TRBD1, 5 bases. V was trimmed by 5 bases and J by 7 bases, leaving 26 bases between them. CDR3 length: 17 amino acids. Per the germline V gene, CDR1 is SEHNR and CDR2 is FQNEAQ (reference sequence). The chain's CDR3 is CASSPPWPRSGGIEAFF. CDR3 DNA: TGTGCCAGCAGCCCGCCATGGCCTAGGAGTGGGGGGATTGAAGCTTTCTTT.